What follows are 24 T cell receptor beta chains derived from one specimen sequenced in a study of identical twins. TCRdb reprocessed the 5' RACE reads via MiXCR and lists one record per CDR3 protein. The table lists 700,000 or so distinct CDR3 sequences, around 21% of them singletons. The same data also went into a second study, on T cells expressing NK-cell markers.

The sample taken for sequencing was PBMCs. Source of these receptors: a woman aged 18 to 35 in good health.

The J gene is TRBJ2-3, the V gene TRBV7-2; 12 nucleotides match TRBD2. With V trimmed by 6 bases and J by 6 bases, 10 bases remained unmatched. CDR1 is SGHTA and CDR2 is FQGNSA in the germline V gene. This CDR3 comprises 16 residues. The DNA of the CDR3 is TGTGCCAGCAGGTCGACTAGCGGGAGCCCGGGGGATACGCAGTATTTT. The encoded protein is CASRSTSGSPGDTQYF.

The chain uses TRBV20-1 and TRBJ2-4, with 10 bases fitting TRBD1. The V gene end was trimmed by 5 bases and the J gene end by 6 bases; junction bases not matched to a gene: 4. CDR1 is DFQATT and CDR2 is SNEGSKA in the germline V gene (reference sequence). CDR3 size: 13 residues. This CDR3 reads CSAGQGGINIQYF. CDR3 nucleotides: TGCAGTGCTGGACAGGGGGGTATAAACATTCAGTACTTC.

V usage is TRBV5-1 and J usage is TRBJ2-1; tentative D call: TRBD2 (6 bases). The V gene's germline CDR1 is SGHRS and CDR2 YFSETQ. The CDR3 loop spans 13 amino acids. Deletions cut 5 bases from V and 9 bases from J, with 15 bases between. Here the CDR3 DNA reads TGCGCCAGCAGTGAAACAGCAGCGGGTGAGCAGTTCTTC. Translating it yields CASSETAAGEQFF.

V gene TRBV27 combines with J gene TRBJ2-1; possibly TRBD1 for D (5 bases). This CDR3 contains 12 residues. The V end was cut by 3 bases, the J end by 8 bases, with 8 bases between. Per the germline V gene, CDR1 is MNHEY and CDR2 is SMNVEV (reference sequence). CDR3 residues: CASSFKGYEQFF. CDR3 sequence (DNA): TGTGCCAGCAGTTTCAAGGGGTATGAGCAGTTCTTC.

This clonotype was seen a few times. This chain uses TRBV7-2 with TRBJ2-1; 8 bases fit TRBD1. Germline trimming cut 5 bases from V and 12 bases from J; bases unmatched to any gene: 12. Germline V gene data show CDR1 as SGHTA and CDR2 as FQGNSA. This CDR3 comprises 14 residues. The CDR3: CASSRAYEGTGQFF. CDR3 sequence (DNA): TGTGCCAGCAGCCGAGCTTACGAAGGGACAGGGCAGTTCTTC.

The chain employs TRBV29-1 and TRBJ1-1; 10 bases fit TRBD1. With 4 bases clipped from V and 5 bases from J, the junction kept 4 bases outside the gene matches. Looked up from germline, CDR1 is SQVTM and CDR2 is ANQGSEA. The CDR3 consists of 13 residues. The CDR3 DNA is TGCAGCGTTGCTAGGGACAGGGGAACTGAAGCTTTCTTT. It encodes CSVARDRGTEAFF.

This clonotype was picked up a small number of times. CDR3 coding DNA: TGTGCCAGCAGTCAAGGTACAGTTTGGGATCAGCCCCAGCATTTT. It encodes CASSQGTVWDQPQHF. The chain links TRBV7-9 to TRBJ1-5; D ambiguous. Trimming took off 6 bases at V and 5 bases at J, with 17 bases between the two ends. From germline, CDR1 is SEHNR and CDR2 FQNEAQ (reference sequence). The CDR3 spans 15 residues.

This clonotype appeared a few times. The rearrangement joins TRBV15 to TRBJ1-2; TRBD1 matches at 10 bases. With 3 bases clipped from V and 3 bases from J, the junction kept 4 bases outside the gene matches. In germline, CDR1 is LNHNV, CDR2 YYDKDF (reference sequence). The CDR3 spans 15 residues. The CDR3 region is CATSRGQGYDYGYTF. The CDR3, as DNA: TGTGCCACCAGCAGGGGACAGGGGTACGACTATGGCTACACCTTC.

CDR3: CASSEGRLGSTDTQYF. The CDR3 DNA is TGCGCCAGCAGCGAGGGACGGCTGGGTAGCACAGATACGCAGTATTTT. The chain couples TRBV5-1 to TRBJ2-3; D possibly uses TRBD1 or TRBD2 (5 bases each). Trimming removed 4 bases at V and 0 bases at J, with 15 bases between. CDR3 size: 16 residues. Looked up from germline, CDR1 is SGHRS and CDR2 is YFSETQ.

In its sample, this clonotype was seen many times. The V call is TRBV29-1, the J call TRBJ2-1; TRBD1 agrees at 11 bases. The CDR3 runs 12 residues. Germline assignment: CDR1 SQVTM and CDR2 ANQGSEA. V lost 7 bases and J lost 7; bases outside the gene matches: 3. The CDR3 region is CSGDRGYNEQFF. CDR3 DNA: TGCAGCGGGGACAGGGGGTATAATGAGCAGTTCTTC.

J is TRBJ2-1 and V is TRBV7-2; TRBD1 aligns across 9 bases. V shed 5 bases, J shed 1 base, and the junction held 3 bases outside the gene matches. The CDR3 runs to 15 residues. Germline assignment: CDR1 SGHTA and CDR2 FQGNSA. CDR3 region: CASSLQGASYNEQFF. The CDR3 bases are TGTGCCAGCAGCCTACAGGGGGCGTCCTACAATGAGCAGTTCTTC.

This clonotype has just a few counts. The V call is TRBV12-3 or TRBV12-4, the J call TRBJ2-3, with 8 bases fitting TRBD2. The CDR3 is 15 amino acids. With V trimmed by 10 bases and J by 6 bases, 15 bases remained unmatched. The CDR3 is CATRARSGATDTQYF. DNA of the CDR3: TGTGCCACCCGGGCCCGTAGCGGGGCGACGGATACGCAGTATTTT.

This chain links TRBV27 with TRBJ2-7, with 7 bases identical to TRBD2. The length of the CDR3 is 13 residues. Germline values: CDR1 MNHEY, CDR2 SMNVEV (reference sequence). The junction had 4 bases not matched to a gene; V was cut back by 4 bases and J by 4 bases. CDR3 region: CASSSGTTYEQYF. The CDR3 DNA is TGTGCCAGCAGTTCCGGGACTACTTACGAGCAGTACTTC.

This clonotype turned up a few times. The V call is TRBV20-1, the J call TRBJ2-7, with D unclear. The CDR3 runs to 13 residues. V dropped 4 bases and J dropped 1 base, with 11 bases sitting between them. Per the germline V gene, CDR1 is DFQATT and CDR2 is SNEGSKA (reference sequence). CDR3 sequence reads: CSATPPSSYEQYF. CDR3 DNA sequence: TGCAGTGCTACCCCGCCAAGTTCCTACGAGCAGTACTTC.

This clonotype has a handful of counts. V usage is TRBV27 and J usage is TRBJ1-1; no clear D gene. V gave up 7 bases and J gave up 0 bases, with 9 bases separating them. Germline V CDR1 and CDR2: MNHEY, SMNVEV (reference sequence). This CDR3 has 13 residues. CDR3 bases: TGTGCCAGCATGCCCGTCCTGAACACTGAAGCTTTCTTT. Protein: CASMPVLNTEAFF.

Only a few counts were recorded for this clonotype. The chain couples TRBV7-9 to TRBJ2-5, with D hard to call. Germline V gives CDR1 SEHNR, CDR2 FQNEAQ (reference sequence). V lost 2 bases, J lost 5 bases, and 9 bases lay in between. The CDR3 contains 13 residues. Here the CDR3 reads CASSLTWLETQYF. In DNA, the CDR3 is TGTGCCAGCAGCTTAACTTGGTTGGAGACCCAGTACTTC.

Remarks on this clonotype: An end of the junction differs from the germline gene, which may be a read error. CDR3 DNA sequence: TGTGCCTGCAGTTTCCTAGCGGGGGCCACAGATACGCAGTATTTT. Amino acid sequence: CACSFLAGATDTQYF. This chain connects TRBV27 to TRBJ2-3, with TRBD2 matching 10 bases. The germline V gene encodes CDR1 MNHEY and CDR2 SMNVEV (reference sequence). The CDR3 has 15 residues.

This clonotype was seen only a few times. The limits of the CDR3 on the DNA are not certain, so only TCRdb's listed CDR3 is given. This chain joins TRBV12-3 or TRBV12-4 and TRBJ2-7. The CDR3 comprises 15 residues, both ends counted. CDR3 sequence reads: CASSSSDGLENEQYF.

This clonotype appeared a single time. The genes are TRBV5-6 and TRBJ2-5; TRBD1 matches at 9 bases. J was trimmed by 4 bases and V by 10 bases; bases with no gene match: 11. The CDR3 has 14 amino acids. In germline, CDR1 is SGHDT, CDR2 YYEEEE. CDR3 amino acids: CASNPGQGRETQYF. The CDR3 region has the DNA TGTGCCTCAAACCCGGGACAGGGACGAGAGACCCAGTACTTC.

This clonotype was seen a handful of times. The chain employs TRBV12-3 or TRBV12-4 and TRBJ2-3; no definite D call. This CDR3 has 12 residues. V lost 5 bases, J lost 5 bases, and 8 bases lay in between. The CDR3 nucleotides read TGTGCCAGCAGTCTCCGACTAGATACGCAGTATTTT. It translates to CASSLRLDTQYF.

Many counts were recorded for this clonotype. The rearrangement uses TRBV9 and TRBJ2-2; D gene uncertain. Per germline, CDR1 SGDLS and CDR2 YYNGEE. V lost 4 bases and J 2 bases, leaving 6 bases between the germline ends. The CDR3 has 13 amino acids. The CDR3 region has the DNA TGTGCCAGCAGCCATCAAAACACCGGGGAGCTGTTTTTT. The encoded protein is CASSHQNTGELFF.

This clonotype was seen repeatedly, ten times or more. The V call is TRBV12-3 or TRBV12-4, the J call TRBJ2-3; the D is unclear. The CDR3 is 14 amino acids. V lost 2 bases and J lost 5, with 11 bases in between. CDR3 loop: CASSLRGEEDTQYF. The CDR3 region has the DNA TGTGCCAGCAGTTTACGTGGGGAAGAAGATACGCAGTATTTT.

This clonotype was counted only a few times. The chain joins TRBV5-1 to TRBJ1-1; 10 bases line up with TRBD1. V trimming: 4 bases; J trimming: 3 bases; junction bases outside the gene matches: 9. The CDR3 runs 16 residues. The germline gives CDR1 SGHRS, CDR2 YFSETQ. The CDR3: CASSGRTGGLDTEAFF. As DNA, the CDR3 is TGCGCCAGCAGCGGACGGACAGGGGGTCTCGACACTGAAGCTTTCTTT.

The rearrangement uses TRBV20-1 and TRBJ2-7; no definite D call. V was trimmed by 1 base and J by 6 bases, leaving 16 bases between them. The CDR3 is made up of 14 amino acids. Germline values: CDR1 DFQATT, CDR2 SNEGSKA (reference sequence). CDR3 coding DNA: TGCAGTGCTAGAGGGGGTCCAGGCGCCACCGAGCAGTACTTC. Encoded protein: CSARGGPGATEQYF.